Below, one T cell receptor beta chain is given with its context. Its matching antigen is unknown. Germline values: CDR1 SGHTS, CDR2 YDEGEE. The J segment lost 5 bases and the V segment lost 1 base, leaving 14 bases of the junction unmatched. This CDR3 has 18 amino acids. The data stem from a study of human thymus T cells. Clones were sequenced by immunoSEQ multiplex PCR, and TCRdb holds only the in-frame ones, with some missing. Of about 78,000 clones in the sample, around 96% were seen once. Resections that were taken during corrective heart surgery supplied the thymus tissue. General study findings and limits: Overlap was high between thymic repertoires from unrelated individuals, as reported in related research.

The sequenced sample consisted of thymus tissue. J is TRBJ2-5 and V is TRBV5-8; the match to TRBD2 covers 10 bases. This clonotype originated in a boy in the first two years of life with a congenital heart defect but otherwise immunologically healthy. In DNA, the CDR3 is TGTGCCAGCAGCTTGAAAGGTTACCTAGCGGGGGCTCGGGAGACCCAGTACTTC. It encodes CASSLKGYLAGARETQYF.